This TCR beta chain was documented in a study of CD8+ T cells in alopecia areata. Sample treatment: oral pan-JAK inhibitor, 5-10 mg twice daily. Following RNA extraction, reverse transcription yielded cDNA that acted as the sequencing template. The table came from immunoSEQ multiplex PCR; TCRdb's copy has only in-frame clones and leaves some out. The top ten hold 3% to 4% of the sample, which has about 110,000 clones, around 54% seen once. The germline V and J ends were trimmed by 7 bases and 3 bases, with 12 bases remaining between them. The CDR3 covers 13 residues. Germline V gene lookup returns CDR1 SNHLY and CDR2 FYNNEI.

The clonotype was recovered from a human donor with alopecia areata. The chain combines TRBV2 with TRBJ1-1; no firm D call. The sample was CD4+ T cells sorted from blood, taken at week 24, from a patient treated with tofacitinib. CDR3 nucleotides: TGTGCCAGCAATCGGGGTTTAGACACTGAAGCTTTCTTT. It encodes CASNRGLDTEAFF.